Listed below are T cell receptor beta chains from one sample, sequenced in a study of blood T cell repertoires in COVID-19. This table comes from immunoSEQ multiplex PCR, and its TCRdb copy is limited to in-frame clones, with some not included. The data contain fewer than 70,000 clones, approximately 85% of them singletons. The sequenced sample consisted of peripheral blood. The source is a man between 45 and 60 years old with acute or convalescent COVID-19. Both conserved end residues are part of each CDR3.

v_gene: TRBV10-3
j_gene: TRBJ1-1
CDR3aa: CAIGETGGRTEAFF

v_gene: TRBV14
j_gene: TRBJ2-1
CDR3aa: CASSQGRGGQNEQFF

v_gene: TRBV7-3
j_gene: TRBJ2-3
CDR3aa: CASTVGTSGTDTQYF

v_gene: TRBV30
j_gene: TRBJ1-4
CDR3aa: CAWRKPGGREKLFF

v_gene: TRBV27
j_gene: TRBJ2-7
CDR3aa: CASSATGASYEQYF

v_gene: TRBV11-2
j_gene: TRBJ2-1
CDR3aa: CASSGRLAGFTEQFF

v_gene: TRBV11-2
j_gene: TRBJ2-1
CDR3aa: CASSRQGSGAFNEQFF

v_gene: TRBV6-2/TRBV6-3
j_gene: TRBJ2-3
CDR3aa: CASSTRQTDTQYF

v_gene: TRBV7-6
j_gene: TRBJ2-1
CDR3aa: CASSLGAASGGAEQFF

v_gene: TRBV11-3
j_gene: TRBJ2-2
CDR3aa: CASSFRHGGENTGELFF

v_gene: TRBV2
j_gene: TRBJ2-3
CDR3aa: CASAVGTGGADTQYF

v_gene: TRBV2
j_gene: TRBJ2-1
CDR3aa: CASSALRGSGGDEQFF

v_gene: TRBV19
j_gene: TRBJ2-3
CDR3aa: CASRSGDTQYF

v_gene: TRBV3-1/TRBV3-2
j_gene: TRBJ2-7
CDR3aa: CASSQDPSRLSYEQYF

v_gene: TRBV4-1
j_gene: TRBJ2-3
CDR3aa: CASSFRSGGAADTQYF

v_gene: TRBV6-1
j_gene: TRBJ2-1
CDR3aa: CASSEGQGGGDEQFF

v_gene: TRBV7-8
j_gene: TRBJ1-2
CDR3aa: CASSLGRAYGYTF

v_gene: TRBV19
j_gene: TRBJ1-5
CDR3aa: CASSMEGQGNQPQHF

v_gene: TRBV19
j_gene: TRBJ2-7
CDR3aa: CATLGAGGSYEQYF